A selection of T cell receptor beta chains follows, all from one sample in a study of T cell responses to AZD1222 COVID-19 vaccine. The table came from immunoSEQ multiplex PCR; TCRdb's copy has only in-frame clones and leaves some out. The table includes tens of thousands of clones, 80% to 95% detected once. The material was peripheral blood, obtained 28 days after the second AZD1222 dose. Receptors originate from an adult who received the AZD1222 COVID-19 vaccine. CDR3s include the opening cysteine and the closing phenylalanine or tryptophan. Each record gives: clone size, D gene, V gene, J gene, CDR3 protein, CDR3 DNA. A D gene is named only where the DNA matches it firmly. Expanded clones are given a class, and other clones once, few, many or no size at all.

size: -
D: -
V: TRBV15
J: TRBJ1-2
CDR3: CATARTRTDYYGYTF
DNA: TGTGCCACCGCCCGAACTAGGACGGACTACTATGGCTACACCTTC

size: -
D: -
V: TRBV9
J: TRBJ2-3
CDR3: CASSVEVGRGPTDTQYF
DNA: TGTGCCAGCAGCGTGGAGGTGGGTCGCGGACCCACAGATACGCAGTATTTT

size: -
D: TRBD1
V: TRBV28
J: TRBJ2-7
CDR3: CASSLNRGFEQYF
DNA: TGTGCCAGCAGTTTGAACAGGGGTTTCGAGCAGTACTTC

size: -
D: -
V: TRBV7-2
J: TRBJ1-5
CDR3: CASSLISSNQPQHF
DNA: TGTGCCAGCAGCTTAATCAGCTCCAATCAGCCCCAGCATTTT

size: -
D: TRBD1
V: TRBV7-9
J: TRBJ1-3
CDR3: CASSLGVPRQGDF
DNA: TGTGCCAGCAGCTTAGGGGTTCCGCGACAGGGGGATTTT

size: -
D: -
V: TRBV7-8
J: TRBJ2-1
CDR3: CASSSTPSSYNEQFF
DNA: TGTGCCAGCAGCTCGACACCCAGCTCCTACAATGAGCAGTTCTTC

size: -
D: -
V: TRBV9
J: TRBJ1-1
CDR3: CASSVGVGTEAFF
DNA: TGTGCCAGCAGCGTAGGTGTCGGGACTGAAGCTTTCTTT

size: -
D: TRBD2
V: TRBV5-4
J: TRBJ2-5
CDR3: CASSRGLAGEQETQYF
DNA: TGTGCCAGCAGCCGGGGACTAGCGGGAGAACAAGAGACCCAGTACTTC

size: -
D: -
V: TRBV5-5
J: TRBJ2-2
CDR3: CASSSEGAGELFF
DNA: TGTGCCAGCAGCTCAGAGGGAGCCGGGGAGCTGTTTTTT

size: -
D: -
V: TRBV24-1
J: TRBJ2-7
CDR3: CATSDQKGSYEQYF
DNA: TGTGCCACCAGTGATCAAAAGGGGTCCTACGAGCAGTACTTC

size: -
D: -
V: TRBV5-8
J: TRBJ1-6
CDR3: CASSLDNPRSRNSPLHF
DNA: TGTGCCAGCAGCTTGGACAATCCCCGCTCGAGGAATTCACCCCTCCACTTT

size: -
D: -
V: TRBV5-1
J: TRBJ2-1
CDR3: CASRAPGGNEQFF
DNA: TGCGCCAGCAGGGCCCCGGGCGGGAATGAGCAGTTCTTC

size: -
D: -
V: TRBV6-6
J: TRBJ1-5
CDR3: CASSTERGQPQHF
DNA: TGTGCCAGCAGTACGGAACGAGGACAGCCCCAGCATTTT

size: -
D: -
V: TRBV7-9
J: TRBJ2-3
CDR3: CASSLSGLTDTQYF
DNA: TGTGCCAGCAGCTTATCAGGGCTCACAGATACGCAGTATTTT

size: -
D: -
V: TRBV5-1
J: TRBJ1-1
CDR3: CASHDLTIMNTEAFF
DNA: TGCGCCAGCCACGACCTGACAATCATGAACACTGAAGCTTTCTTT

size: -
D: -
V: TRBV6-5
J: TRBJ1-1
CDR3: CASSYQGASTEAFF
DNA: TGTGCCAGCAGTTACCAAGGGGCGAGCACTGAAGCTTTCTTT

size: -
D: -
V: TRBV24-1
J: TRBJ1-6
CDR3: CATSDVVPRGSPLHF
DNA: TGTGCCACCAGTGATGTTGTCCCCCGGGGTTCACCCCTCCACTTT

size: -
D: -
V: TRBV9
J: TRBJ2-3
CDR3: CASPEDTQYF
DNA: TGTGCCAGCCCGGAGGATACGCAGTATTTT

size: -
D: TRBD2
V: TRBV6-6
J: TRBJ2-5
CDR3: CASSYSTAGRKETQYF
DNA: TGTGCCAGCAGTTACTCCACAGCGGGAAGAAAAGAGACCCAGTACTTC

size: -
D: -
V: TRBV13
J: TRBJ1-1
CDR3: CASSSGSMNTEAFF
DNA: TGTGCCAGCAGCTCGGGCTCAATGAACACTGAAGCTTTCTTT

size: -
D: -
V: TRBV18
J: TRBJ1-1
CDR3: CASSPRGLAGYSNTEAFF
DNA: TGTGCCAGCTCACCAAGGGGCCTAGCTGGATATTCTAACACTGAAGCTTTCTTT

size: -
D: -
V: TRBV19
J: TRBJ1-1
CDR3: CASSPGQGAFF
DNA: TGTGCCAGTAGTCCCGGACAAGGAGCTTTCTTT

size: -
D: TRBD1
V: TRBV19
J: TRBJ1-2
CDR3: CASIPGQGDYGYTF
DNA: TGTGCCAGTATTCCGGGACAGGGCGACTATGGCTACACCTTC

size: -
D: -
V: TRBV18
J: TRBJ2-5
CDR3: CASSPGVETQYF
DNA: TGTGCCAGCTCACCAGGAGTAGAGACCCAGTACTTC

size: -
D: -
V: TRBV11-2
J: TRBJ2-2
CDR3: CASSLYANTGELFF
DNA: TGTGCCAGCAGCTTATACGCAAACACCGGGGAGCTGTTTTTT

size: once
D: TRBD2
V: TRBV2
J: TRBJ2-1
CDR3: CASSGGLGNEQFF
DNA: TGTGCCAGCAGCGGGGGACTAGGCAATGAGCAGTTCTTC

size: -
D: -
V: TRBV7-8
J: TRBJ2-1
CDR3: CASSDSYNEQFF
DNA: TGTGCCAGCAGTGATTCCTACAATGAGCAGTTCTTC

size: once
D: -
V: TRBV20-1
J: TRBJ2-3
CDR3: CSASLAGRPDTQYF
DNA: TGCAGTGCTAGTTTAGCCGGGAGACCAGATACGCAGTATTTT

size: -
D: -
V: TRBV28
J: TRBJ1-5
CDR3: CASSLGEWGNQPQHF
DNA: TGTGCCAGCAGTTTAGGGGAATGGGGCAATCAGCCCCAGCATTTT

size: once
D: -
V: TRBV6-6
J: TRBJ1-1
CDR3: CASSYPGGTEAFF
DNA: TGTGCCAGCAGTTACCCGGGGGGGACTGAAGCTTTCTTT

size: -
D: -
V: TRBV29-1
J: TRBJ1-1
CDR3: CSTGLRDTEAFF
DNA: TGCAGCACGGGATTGCGGGACACTGAAGCTTTCTTT

size: -
D: TRBD2
V: TRBV18
J: TRBJ2-7
CDR3: CASSPQGLAGNSEQYF
DNA: TGTGCCAGCTCACCCCAGGGACTAGCGGGTAATTCCGAGCAGTACTTC

size: -
D: TRBD2
V: TRBV28
J: TRBJ2-3
CDR3: CASSLPTSGKSTDTQYF
DNA: TGTGCCAGCAGTCTTCCGACTAGCGGGAAGTCCACAGATACGCAGTATTTT

size: -
D: TRBD2
V: TRBV30
J: TRBJ2-3
CDR3: CAWTSPWATSGRPDTQYF
DNA: TGTGCCTGGACCAGCCCGTGGGCAACTAGCGGGAGGCCAGATACGCAGTATTTT

size: once
D: -
V: TRBV24-1
J: TRBJ2-1
CDR3: CATSDFSPYNEQFF
DNA: TGTGCCACCAGTGATTTTAGCCCCTACAATGAGCAGTTCTTC

size: -
D: TRBD1
V: TRBV5-1
J: TRBJ2-1
CDR3: CASSSGTGVYNEQFF
DNA: TGCGCCAGCAGCTCCGGGACAGGGGTCTACAATGAGCAGTTCTTC

size: -
D: -
V: TRBV5-6
J: TRBJ1-2
CDR3: CASSLGGPQGYTF
DNA: TGTGCCAGCAGCTTGGGCGGGCCCCAAGGCTACACCTTC

size: -
D: TRBD1
V: TRBV6-4
J: TRBJ1-5
CDR3: CASSEQGASNQPQHF
DNA: TGTGCCAGCAGTGAGCAGGGGGCTAGCAATCAGCCCCAGCATTTT

size: once
D: -
V: TRBV5-1
J: TRBJ2-7
CDR3: CASSFRSDVADEQYF
DNA: TGCGCCAGCAGCTTCAGGAGCGATGTAGCGGACGAGCAGTACTTC

size: -
D: -
V: TRBV30
J: TRBJ1-5
CDR3: CAWSVPWSREKKDQPQHF
DNA: TGTGCCTGGAGTGTACCTTGGTCCAGGGAGAAGAAAGATCAGCCCCAGCATTTT

size: -
D: TRBD1
V: TRBV5-1
J: TRBJ1-5
CDR3: CASSLSGQGRSAQHF
DNA: TGCGCCAGCAGCTTGTCCGGACAGGGGAGGTCAGCCCAGCATTTT